The clone carrying this T cell receptor (beta chain) was detected ten times or more. No antigen is known for it. This entry comes from a study of T cell responses to AZD1222 COVID-19 vaccine. Study summary: Pooling was applied to second doses at about 4 or about 12 weeks.

Profiling relied on immunoSEQ multiplex PCR, and the TCRdb table lists in-frame clones only, not all of them. The table has approximately 70,000 clones, 85% seen once. Trimming shortened V by 4 bases and J by 6 bases, and 9 bases separated the two germline ends. Germline V gene lookup returns CDR1 DFQATT and CDR2 SNEGSKA (reference sequence). The CDR3 extends over 11 amino acids. The study, taken as a whole, reports: Donor demographics were predominantly white British with a female majority; clonal diversity may be underestimated. Samples come after the peak T cell response, not at day 14.

The material sequenced was peripheral blood, taken on day 0 of AZD1222 vaccination. The clonotype originates from an adult in good health. The chain uses TRBV20-1 and TRBJ1-2; D is undetermined. CDR3 DNA sequence: TGCAGTGCTATAGAAGGGCATGGCTACACCTTC. Translated, it gives CSAIEGHGYTF.